This T cell receptor beta chain was documented in a study of cytomegalovirus exposure and HLA in healthy donors (dated by TCRdb to 2016 to 2017). Notes on the research overall: According to an earlier analysis of 587 of the donors, some 180 million T cells yielded 90 million to 140 million unique TCR beta sequences and 250 to 350 Gb of sequence data. Typing coverage varied by locus: about 629-640 donors for A, B, C, DRB1 and DQB1; 500 to 550 for DQA1; about 600 for DPA1; 400 to 480 for DPB1. An earlier analysis of around 640 of the donors used high-throughput TCR beta sequencing to judge whether each TCR beta V gene segment behaved as functional or pseudogenic. Besides the first cohort of 500 to 700 subjects, a separate validation cohort made up of about 120 different subjects was used. High-throughput TCR immunosequencing, statistical association of individual TCRs with disease status, and machine learning were combined to predict cytomegalovirus infection status. The study was designed to test whether signatures of past pathogen exposure could be identified by cataloging public T cell receptors. Rather than drawing on any new phenotypic data, the later analysis identified candidate immune exposures from TCR beta sequences and the way those sequences occurred across donors. Roughly 290 gigabases of sequencing data and about 92 million unique TCR sequences made up an early release that covered 500 to 700 HLA-typed donors. Roughly five DR-DQ haplotypes were handled as single units for association and clustering because linkage in the cohort was strong. A later genetic analysis took genome-wide SNP genotypes for about 65% of the roughly 670 donors and used that subset as a discovery cohort. Every repertoire in the discovery cohort had been generated on one and the same sequencing platform. The study used immunosequencing to profile the T cell repertoires of 666 subjects and linked those repertoires to cytomegalovirus serostatus. Of the 398 genotyped donors, about 84% fell in the genetic ancestry cluster associated with self-reported Caucasian donors. HLA typing included class I and class II loci at four-digit resolution. A later analysis re-analyzed previously published TCR beta repertoires from approximately 670 donors and added high-resolution HLA genotyping to study TCR occurrence patterns. Among over 350 genotyped donors of the cohort, an average of roughly 240,000 unique TCR beta nucleotide sequences were sequenced per donor, approximately 20% of them non-productive. Donor age, sex, ethnicity and CMV serostatus were compiled alongside the repertoire data.

Concerning this clone: There is no known antigen for this receptor. Base qualities are not recorded, but no much larger clone differs from it by a single base.

Broad study findings and their caveats: Specific HLA alleles were associated with 16,951 TCR beta sequences at a false discovery rate of 0.05 in a later analysis. A further reported finding was that TCR beta sequences accurately predicted the HLA-A and HLA-B alleles for most subjects in the first cohort. Some 15 rarely observed V segments, including chromosome 9 orphons, were excluded from the earlier analysis of approximately 600 of the donors because counts were too low. Correlated functional status among segregating V segments might reflect linkage disequilibrium, but an unknown experimental factor could not be ruled out. The cohort was sequenced for TCR beta chains only, and without alpha or paired-chain data the features that could be detected were limited. Because HLA typing was unavailable for some donors at each locus, only the typed subset was used in association tests. A later genetic analysis reported fewer N-insertions in productive TCRs among donors in an Asian-associated ancestry cluster than the roughly 640-donor mean. When HLA alleles, especially DR and DQ, strongly co-occurred, attributing TCR associations to individual alleles was difficult. For the cohort, immune exposure information was limited to CMV serostatus. The authors suggested that the approach could potentially be extended to other disease states and immunological phenotypes. A later analysis found that HLA-associated TCR beta chains were more clonally expanded and had lower generation probabilities than equally common non-associated chains. Cytomegalovirus status was reported to be diagnosed by the classifier with high specificity and sensitivity in both the original and validation cohorts. A total of 150 to 200 TCR beta chains were listed by the study as associated with cytomegalovirus. In vitro tests confirmed that three of the cytomegalovirus-associated TCR beta chains recognize cytomegalovirus antigens. In an earlier analysis of 587 of the donors, most TCR beta V segments appeared in productive rearrangements about 90% or about 30% of the time, broadly matching IMGT annotations. Roughly uniform sequencing depth across donors was assumed in presence/absence analyses, although this assumption may not hold. The sequencing pipeline was judged likely to have produced a cluster of highly shared sequence variants as a technical artifact. In a later analysis, TCR association rates were found to vary across HLA loci, with the most associated TCRs seen for DRB1 alleles and the fewest for HLA-C alleles. An association between a missense DCLRE1C variant and V-gene and J-gene trimming of TCR beta chains was found in a later genetic analysis and replicated in an independent cohort. The 87-base-pair reads could not distinguish some IMGT-functional V segments, including TRBV6-2 and TRBV6-3, so those segments were excluded. In a later analysis, several top co-occurrence clusters were reported to appear linked to parvovirus B19, influenza, CMV and Epstein-Barr virus. Most CMV-associated TCR beta chains appeared to be HLA-restricted in a later analysis, and the HLA associations seemed to be driven largely by CMV exposure. Across donors, most TCR sequences were observed very rarely, whereas some public TCRs were present in many individuals.

Library prep was done by the immunoSEQ multiplex PCR assay. For the multiplex PCR, a mixture combining 60 forward primers for TCR Vbeta segments and 13 reverse primers for TCR Jbeta segments was used. A multiplex PCR assay on genomic DNA amplified the CDR3 region of rearranged TCR beta genes. On the Illumina HiSeq System, the amplified TCR beta libraries were sequenced as 87-base-pair reads. The study's own analysis went as follows. A later analysis counted about 82 million unique TCR beta chains across the 666 repertoires, and some 11 million of these chains were shared by at least two donors. Raw reads were error-corrected and collapsed into unique sequences with a nearest-neighbor algorithm that merged closely related sequences to remove PCR and sequencing errors. CDR3 sequences were aligned to IMGT reference sequences to assign V, D and J gene segments. For a sequence to be retained, at least a six-nucleotide match to both a V gene segment and a J gene segment was required. A rearrangement was called productive if the CDR3 had no stop codons and remained in frame with V and J, and every other rearrangement was called non-productive. CDR3 was defined according to IMGT convention as the region running from the second conserved V-encoded cysteine to the conserved J-encoded phenylalanine. The earlier analysis of approximately 500 of the donors excluded sequences that lacked an unambiguous match to a single V gene segment. In an earlier analysis of some 590 of the donors, a V segment was called functional when productive rearrangements were above 56.7%, and segregating when the standard deviation between donors exceeded 5%. A statistical classification framework was built to diagnose cytomegalovirus status from the catalog of TCR beta chain sequences. A later analysis assigned V and J genes by comparing TCR nucleotide sequences with IMGT/GENE-DB human TR gene sequences. Using the TCRdist pipeline, a later analysis assigned CDR3 sequences along with most-parsimonious VDJ recombination scenarios. In a later analysis, each TCR beta chain was defined by its CDR3 amino acid sequence together with its V-gene family, and reads lacking a unique V-gene family were excluded. As a way to deal with suspected cross-contamination and a sequencing artifact, a later analysis dropped hundreds of nucleotide sequences that were highly shared and had low generation probability. A later analysis calculated a clonal expansion index for each public chain from normalized within-repertoire ranks of inferred template counts. A later analysis computed generation probabilities with a VDJ recombination model fitted to out-of-frame rearrangements, and checked the results against IGoR. Hypergeometric tests were used in a later analysis to score TCR-TCR, TCR-HLA and TCR-CMV co-occurrence, with a repertoire-size bias correction applied to the TCR pairs. A later analysis estimated false discovery rates by permuting HLA or CMV assignments 20 times. In a later analysis, co-occurring TCRs were grouped using DBSCAN, and TCRdist sequence similarity was added for clustering within HLA-allele-positive subsets. For co-occurrence clustering, repertoires with fewer than 30,000 or more than 120,000 public chains were excluded, along with roughly 5 repertoires with anomalous nucleotide sharing. The clones in this table, taken by TCRdb from immuneACCESS, are in-frame only. Not every clone is retained; where verified, under half of the shortfall comes from an unresolved V gene, and the cause of the rest is unknown. That table gives V, J and clone size, and the DNA gave D and trimming. In all, the sample holds about 160,000 clones, and roughly 79% of those were seen once. The ten largest clones represent about 1.3% of the sample.

The cohort was made up of hundreds of healthy bone marrow donors. Cohort members were all nominally healthy when sampled, although unrecorded immune exposures were likely present. The donor tested CMV seronegative, placing the donor among the approximately 360 seronegative members of the cohort. A peripheral blood sample was provided by each donor, and peripheral blood mononuclear cells were used for TCR beta sequencing. Genomic DNA was extracted from the blood cell samples with the Qiagen DNeasy Blood Extraction Kit. V is pruned by 8 bases and J by 4 bases, leaving 3 bases of the junction without a gene match. From the cysteine up to the phenylalanine, the CDR3 has a length of 14 residues. Just the 42-base CDR3 DNA is kept, in frame starting at base 1. Looking up the germline V gene yields CDR1 WSHSY and CDR2 SAAADI.

Material for sequencing was PBMCs. The chain is made from TRBV10-2 and TRBJ2-1, with 12 bases aligning to TRBD2. This TCR came from a woman between 45 and 65 years old in good health and CMV-seronegative. CDR3 loop: CASLAGGIYNEQFF. The bases read TGCGCCAGCCTAGCGGGAGGGATTTACAATGAGCAGTTCTTC.